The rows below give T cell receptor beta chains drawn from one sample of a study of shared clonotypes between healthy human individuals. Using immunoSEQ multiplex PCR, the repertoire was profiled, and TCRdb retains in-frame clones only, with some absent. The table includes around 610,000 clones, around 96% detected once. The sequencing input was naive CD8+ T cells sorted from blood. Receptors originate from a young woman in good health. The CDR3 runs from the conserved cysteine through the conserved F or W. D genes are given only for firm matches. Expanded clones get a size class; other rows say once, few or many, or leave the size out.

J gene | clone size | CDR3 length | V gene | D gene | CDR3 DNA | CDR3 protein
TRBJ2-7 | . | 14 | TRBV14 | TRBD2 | TGTGCCAGCAGCCCCCGGACTAGCGGCTACGAGCAGTACTTC | CASSPRTSGYEQYF
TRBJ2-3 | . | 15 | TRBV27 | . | TGTGCCAGCAGCGTAGGCAGGGGGGGAGCAGATACGCAGTATTTT | CASSVGRGGADTQYF
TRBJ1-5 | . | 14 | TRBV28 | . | TGTGCCAGCAGTGCCCTAAGGGGCAATCAGCCCCAGCATTTT | CASSALRGNQPQHF
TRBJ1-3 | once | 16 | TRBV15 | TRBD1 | TGTGCCACCAGCACCAGGACAGGGGGCTATAGAAACACCATATATTTT | CATSTRTGGYRNTIYF
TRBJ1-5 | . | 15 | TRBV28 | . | TGTGCCAGCAGGCTGACAGGAGTCGCGAATCAGCCCCAGCATTTT | CASRLTGVANQPQHF
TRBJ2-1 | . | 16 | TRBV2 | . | TGTGCCAGCAGTGAATACCTTAGCGGAGGGGTAAATGAGCAGTTCTTC | CASSEYLSGGVNEQFF
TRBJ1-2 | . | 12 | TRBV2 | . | TGTGCCAGCAGTGAAACTCGGAAGGGCTACACCTTC | CASSETRKGYTF
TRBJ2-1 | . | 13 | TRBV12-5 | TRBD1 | TGTGCTAGTGGTTTGACAGGGGACAATGAGCAGTTCTTC | CASGLTGDNEQFF
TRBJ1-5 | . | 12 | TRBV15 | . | TGTGCCACCAGCAGAGGGGGCCAGCCCCAGCATTTT | CATSRGGQPQHF
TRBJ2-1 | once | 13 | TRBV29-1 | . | TGCAGCGTTGGTGGCGGCCGGGTGAATGAGCAGTTCTTC | CSVGGGRVNEQFF
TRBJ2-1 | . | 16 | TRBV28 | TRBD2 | TGTGCCAGCAGTTTTAATAGTCTAGCGGGAGCGCATGAGCAGTTCTTC | CASSFNSLAGAHEQFF
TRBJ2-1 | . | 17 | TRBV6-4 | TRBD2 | TGTGCCAGCAGGACCGGGGCTAGCGGGAGTTCCTACAATGAGCAGTTCTTC | CASRTGASGSSYNEQFF
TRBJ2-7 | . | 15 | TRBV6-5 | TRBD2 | TGTGCCAGCACCCCCGGGACTAGCGGGATTTACGAGCAGTACTTC | CASTPGTSGIYEQYF
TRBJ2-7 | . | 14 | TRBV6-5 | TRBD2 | TGTGCCAGCAGTTACGGGGGGGACCCATCCGAGCAGTACTTC | CASSYGGDPSEQYF
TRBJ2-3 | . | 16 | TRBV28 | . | TGTGCCAGCAGTTCGACACAGGACGCTAGCACAGATACGCAGTATTTT | CASSSTQDASTDTQYF
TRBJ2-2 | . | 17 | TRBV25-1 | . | TGTGCCAGCAGTGAATTAGCAGGATACTTTAACACCGGGGAGCTGTTTTTT | CASSELAGYFNTGELFF
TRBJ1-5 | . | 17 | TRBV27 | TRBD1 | TGTGCCAGCAGTTCGTCAGGGGGCCGCCACCGCAATCAGCCCCAGCATTTT | CASSSSGGRHRNQPQHF
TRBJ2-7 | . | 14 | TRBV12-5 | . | TGTGCTAGTGGTTTGGACACCCACTCCTACGAGCAGTACTTC | CASGLDTHSYEQYF
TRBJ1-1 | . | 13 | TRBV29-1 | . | TGCAGCGTTGGGGCGGGGGAGAGCACTGAAGCTTTCTTT | CSVGAGESTEAFF
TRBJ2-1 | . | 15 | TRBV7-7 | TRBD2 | TGTGCCAGCAGCTTAGGGACTAGCGGGAGCAATGAGCAGTTCTTC | CASSLGTSGSNEQFF
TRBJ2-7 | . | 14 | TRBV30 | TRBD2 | TGTGCCTGGAACGCCGGGACTAGTATCCACGAGCAGTACTTC | CAWNAGTSIHEQYF
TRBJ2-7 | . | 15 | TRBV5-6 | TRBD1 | TGTGCCAGCAGCACCGGGACAGGAAAGCTCTCCGAGCAGTACTTC | CASSTGTGKLSEQYF
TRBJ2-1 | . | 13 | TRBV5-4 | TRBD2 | TGTGCCAGCAGCTTTGCGGGAGGGACTGAGCAGTTCTTC | CASSFAGGTEQFF
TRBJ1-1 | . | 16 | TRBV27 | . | TGTGCCAGCAGTTTGGGCAGGGGCTACATGAACACTGAAGCTTTCTTT | CASSLGRGYMNTEAFF